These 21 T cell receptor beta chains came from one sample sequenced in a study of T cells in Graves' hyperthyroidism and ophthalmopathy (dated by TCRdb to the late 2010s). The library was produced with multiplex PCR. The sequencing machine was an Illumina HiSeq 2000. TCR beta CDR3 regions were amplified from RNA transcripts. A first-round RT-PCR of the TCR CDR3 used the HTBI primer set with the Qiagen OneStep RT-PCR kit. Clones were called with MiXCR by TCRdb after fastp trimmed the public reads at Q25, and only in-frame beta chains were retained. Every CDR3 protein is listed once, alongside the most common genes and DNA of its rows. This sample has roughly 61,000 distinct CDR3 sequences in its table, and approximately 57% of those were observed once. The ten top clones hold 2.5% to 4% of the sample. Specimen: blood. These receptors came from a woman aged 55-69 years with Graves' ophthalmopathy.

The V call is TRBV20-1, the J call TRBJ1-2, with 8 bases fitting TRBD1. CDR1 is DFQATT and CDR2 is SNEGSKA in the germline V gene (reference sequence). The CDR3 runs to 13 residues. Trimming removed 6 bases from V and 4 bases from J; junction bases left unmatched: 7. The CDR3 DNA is TGCAGTGCATCGACAGGGGACCTCTATGGCTACACCTTC. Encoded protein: CSASTGDLYGYTF.

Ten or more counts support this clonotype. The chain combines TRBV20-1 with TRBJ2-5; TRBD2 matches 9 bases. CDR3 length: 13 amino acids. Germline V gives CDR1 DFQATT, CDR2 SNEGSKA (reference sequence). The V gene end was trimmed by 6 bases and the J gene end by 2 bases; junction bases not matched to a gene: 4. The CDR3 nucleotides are TGCAGTGCGCTTAGCGGGGGACAAGAGACCCAGTACTTC. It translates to CSALSGGQETQYF.

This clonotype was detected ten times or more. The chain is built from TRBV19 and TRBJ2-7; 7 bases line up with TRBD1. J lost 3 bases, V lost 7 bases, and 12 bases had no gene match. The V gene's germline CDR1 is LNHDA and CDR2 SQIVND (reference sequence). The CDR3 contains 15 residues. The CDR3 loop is CASNSGQAGFYEQYF. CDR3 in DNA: TGTGCCAGTAACTCTGGACAGGCGGGCTTCTACGAGCAGTACTTC.

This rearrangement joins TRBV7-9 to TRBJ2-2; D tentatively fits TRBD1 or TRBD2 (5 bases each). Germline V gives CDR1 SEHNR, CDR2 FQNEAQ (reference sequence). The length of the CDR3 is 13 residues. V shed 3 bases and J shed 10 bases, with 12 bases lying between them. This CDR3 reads CASSFPTGAELFF. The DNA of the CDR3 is TGTGCCAGCAGCTTTCCCACCGGGGCGGAGCTGTTTTTT.

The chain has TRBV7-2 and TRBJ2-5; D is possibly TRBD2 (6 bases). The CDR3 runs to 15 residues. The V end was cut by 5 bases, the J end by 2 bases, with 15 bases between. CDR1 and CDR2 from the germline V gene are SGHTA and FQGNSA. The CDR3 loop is CASSPGVAEQETQYF. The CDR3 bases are TGTGCCAGCAGCCCCGGGGTAGCGGAGCAAGAGACCCAGTACTTC. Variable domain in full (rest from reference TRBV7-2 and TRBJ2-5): GAGVSQSPSNKVTEKGKDVELRCDPISGHTALYWYRQSLGQGLEFLIYFQGNSAPDKSGLPSDRFSAERTGGSVSTLTIQRTQQEDSAVYLCASSPGVAEQETQYFGPGTRLLVL.

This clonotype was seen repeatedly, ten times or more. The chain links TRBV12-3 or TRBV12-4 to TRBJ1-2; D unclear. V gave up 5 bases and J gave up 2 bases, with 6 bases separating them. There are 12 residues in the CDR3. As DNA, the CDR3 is TGTGCCAGCAGTCCCGTGAACTATGGCTACACCTTC. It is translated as CASSPVNYGYTF.

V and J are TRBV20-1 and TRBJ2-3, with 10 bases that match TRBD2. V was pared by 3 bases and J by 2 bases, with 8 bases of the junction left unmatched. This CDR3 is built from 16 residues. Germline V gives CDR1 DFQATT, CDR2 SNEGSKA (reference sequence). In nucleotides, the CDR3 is TGCAGTGCTAGGAAAGCGGGAGGGCCGAACACAGATACGCAGTATTTT. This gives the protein CSARKAGGPNTDTQYF.

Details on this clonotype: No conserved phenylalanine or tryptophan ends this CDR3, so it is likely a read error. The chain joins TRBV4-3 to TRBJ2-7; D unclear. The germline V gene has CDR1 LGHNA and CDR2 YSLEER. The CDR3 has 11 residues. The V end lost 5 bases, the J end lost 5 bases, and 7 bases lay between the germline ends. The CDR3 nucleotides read TGCGCCAGCAGCTTCATGGACGAGCAGTACCTC. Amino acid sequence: CASSFMDEQYL.

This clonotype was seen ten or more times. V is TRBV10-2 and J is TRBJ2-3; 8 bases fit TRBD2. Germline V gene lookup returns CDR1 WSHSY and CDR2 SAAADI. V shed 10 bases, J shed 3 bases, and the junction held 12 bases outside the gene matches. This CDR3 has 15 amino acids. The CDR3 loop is CAIREGAGETDTQYF. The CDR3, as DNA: TGCGCCATAAGAGAGGGAGCGGGAGAAACAGATACGCAGTATTTT.

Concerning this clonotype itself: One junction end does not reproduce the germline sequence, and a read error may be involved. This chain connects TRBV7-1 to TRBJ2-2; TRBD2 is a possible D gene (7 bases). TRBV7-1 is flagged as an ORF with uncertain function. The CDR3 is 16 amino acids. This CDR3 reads CASERGGAGNTGELFF. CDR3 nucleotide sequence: TGTGCCAGCGAGAGGGGGGGCGCGGGGAACACTGGGGAGCTGTTTTTT.

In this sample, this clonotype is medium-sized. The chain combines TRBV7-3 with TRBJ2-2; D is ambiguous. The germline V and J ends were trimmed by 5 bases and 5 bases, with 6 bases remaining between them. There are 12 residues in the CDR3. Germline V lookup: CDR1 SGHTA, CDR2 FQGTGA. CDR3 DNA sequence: TGTGCCAGCAGCGCGATAACCGGGGAGCTGTTTTTT. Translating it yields CASSAITGELFF.

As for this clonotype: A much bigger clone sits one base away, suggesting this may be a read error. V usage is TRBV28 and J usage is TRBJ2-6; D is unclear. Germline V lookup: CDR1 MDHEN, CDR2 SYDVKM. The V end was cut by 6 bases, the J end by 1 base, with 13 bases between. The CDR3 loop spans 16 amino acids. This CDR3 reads CASSPFQESGANVLTF. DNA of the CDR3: TGTGCCAGCAGCCCATTCCAGGAGTCTGGGGCCAACGTCCTGACTTTC.

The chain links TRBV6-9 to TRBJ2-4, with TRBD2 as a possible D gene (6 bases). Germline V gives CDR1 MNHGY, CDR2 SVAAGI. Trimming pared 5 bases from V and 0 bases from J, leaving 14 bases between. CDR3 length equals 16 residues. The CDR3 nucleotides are TGTGCCAGCAGTGCGGGACGGTGGTTAGCCAAAAACATTCAGTACTTC. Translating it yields CASSAGRWLAKNIQYF.

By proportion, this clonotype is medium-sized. CDR3 sequence reads: CSAGANEQYF. The CDR3, as DNA: TGCAGTGCCGGCGCGAACGAGCAGTACTTC. J is TRBJ2-7 and V is TRBV20-1; D ambiguous. Per germline, CDR1 DFQATT and CDR2 SNEGSKA (reference sequence). This CDR3 region has 10 residues. V dropped 6 bases and J dropped 5 bases, with 8 bases sitting between them.

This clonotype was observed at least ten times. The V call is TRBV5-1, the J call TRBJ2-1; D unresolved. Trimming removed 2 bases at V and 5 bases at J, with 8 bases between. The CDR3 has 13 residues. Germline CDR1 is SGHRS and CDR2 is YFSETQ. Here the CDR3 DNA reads TGCGCCAGCAGCTTCGGCCAAAACAATGAGCAGTTCTTC. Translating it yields CASSFGQNNEQFF.

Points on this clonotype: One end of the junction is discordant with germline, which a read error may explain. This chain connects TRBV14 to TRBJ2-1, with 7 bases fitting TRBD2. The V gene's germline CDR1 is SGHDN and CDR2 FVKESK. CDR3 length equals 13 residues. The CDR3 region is CASSQVGGDEQFF. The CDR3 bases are TGTGCCAGCAGCCAAGTGGGAGGGGATGAGCAGTTTTTC.

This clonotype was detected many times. As DNA, the CDR3 is TGTGCCAGCAGTGATCCGGCAGAAGAGACCCAGTACTTC. It yields the protein CASSDPAEETQYF. This chain links TRBV6-1 with TRBJ2-5; D uncertain. The V end lost 3 bases, the J end lost 3 bases, and 8 bases lay between the germline ends. The length of the CDR3 is 13 residues. The germline V gene has CDR1 MNHNS and CDR2 SASEGT.

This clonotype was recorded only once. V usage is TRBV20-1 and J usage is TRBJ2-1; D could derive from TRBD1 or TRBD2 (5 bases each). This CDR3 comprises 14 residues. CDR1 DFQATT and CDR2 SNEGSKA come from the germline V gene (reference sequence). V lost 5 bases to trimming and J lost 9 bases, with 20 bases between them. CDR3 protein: CSAGRWGMNTEQFF. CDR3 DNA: TGCAGTGCTGGAAGGTGGGGGATGAACACTGAGCAGTTCTTC.

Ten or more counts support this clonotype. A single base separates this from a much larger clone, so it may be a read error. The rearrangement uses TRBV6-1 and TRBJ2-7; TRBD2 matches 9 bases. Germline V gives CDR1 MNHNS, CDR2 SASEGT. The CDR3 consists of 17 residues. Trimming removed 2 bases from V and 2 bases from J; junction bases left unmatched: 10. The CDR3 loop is CASSEFPATSGAYEQYF. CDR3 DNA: TGTGCCAGCAGTGAATTTCCGGCGACTAGCGGTGCCTACGAGCAGTACTTC.

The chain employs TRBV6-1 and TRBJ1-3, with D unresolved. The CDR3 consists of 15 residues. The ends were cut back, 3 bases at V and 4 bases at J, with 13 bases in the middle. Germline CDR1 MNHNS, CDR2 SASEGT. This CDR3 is CASSDSTELGNTIYF. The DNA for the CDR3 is TGTGCCAGCAGTGACTCAACGGAGCTGGGAAACACCATATATTTT.

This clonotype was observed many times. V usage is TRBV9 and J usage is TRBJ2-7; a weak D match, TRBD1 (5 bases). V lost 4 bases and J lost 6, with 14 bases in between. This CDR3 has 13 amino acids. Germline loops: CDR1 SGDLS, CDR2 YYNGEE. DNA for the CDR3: TGTGCCAGCAGCCTCCGACAGACCTCCGAGCAGTACTTC. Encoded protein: CASSLRQTSEQYF.